The rows below give T cell receptor beta chains drawn from one sample of a study of shared clonotypes between healthy human individuals. Method: immunoSEQ multiplex PCR; TCRdb's copy keeps in-frame clones and lacks some. The repertoire has some 2,100,000 clones, 93% of them found once; the top ten carry about 1.5%. The specimen was naive CD8+ T cells from PBMCs. Source of these receptors: a man between 18 and 35 years old in good health. Some clones in this sample may be carry-over from other donors' samples. Both conserved end residues are part of each CDR3.

v_call: TRBV28; j_call: TRBJ2-3; cdr3_aa: CASSPPLNRLAEPTDTQYF
v_call: TRBV27; j_call: TRBJ2-7; cdr3_aa: CASSPPGSGRAQGEQYF
v_call: TRBV4-1; j_call: TRBJ2-7; cdr3_aa: CASSQVQGQGTYEQYF
v_call: TRBV28; j_call: TRBJ2-1; cdr3_aa: CASRVTTSGIGYEQFF
v_call: TRBV2; j_call: TRBJ1-5; cdr3_aa: CASSLGFGNQPQHF
v_call: TRBV5-1; j_call: TRBJ1-1; cdr3_aa: CASRAVLETEAFF
v_call: TRBV7-3; j_call: TRBJ2-2; cdr3_aa: CASSFGAGRNGELFF
v_call: TRBV11-2; j_call: TRBJ1-1; cdr3_aa: CASSLGRATLTKNTEAFF
v_call: TRBV28; j_call: TRBJ2-3; cdr3_aa: CASRTSGTDTQYF
v_call: TRBV6-6; j_call: TRBJ1-4; cdr3_aa: CASRGTENEKLFF
v_call: TRBV7-3; j_call: TRBJ1-5; cdr3_aa: CASSLNWRYSNQPQHF
v_call: TRBV5-1; j_call: TRBJ2-1; cdr3_aa: CASSPHLTSGNNEQFF